The clone carrying this T cell receptor beta chain was counted only a few times. Its cognate antigen is unknown. The germline V gene has CDR1 WSHSY and CDR2 SAAADI. The germline V and J ends were trimmed by 2 bases and 6 bases, with 4 bases remaining between them. There are 11 residues in the CDR3. The data derive from a study of lung T cells in sarcoidosis with Löfgren's syndrome. Study summary: Repertoire analyses centered on Löfgren's syndrome patients. Points from the study as a whole: These T cells possibly recognize a putative, unidentified sarcoidosis-associated antigen. Shared TRAV12-1 and TRBV2 CDR3 motifs across Löfgren's syndrome patients reportedly suggested public CD4+ TCRs. The most expanded V genes in Löfgren's patients were reportedly TRAV12-1 and TRBV2.

In TCRdb, the reads were re-called with MiXCR into one record per CDR3 protein. The sample shows about 63,000 distinct CDR3 sequences, roughly 20% of them seen only once. The sample consisted of CD4+ T cells from PBMCs. The V gene is TRBV10-2, the J gene TRBJ2-5, with D unresolved. The TCR originated in a human donor with sarcoidosis (Löfgren's syndrome or another form), or a control subject (not recorded which). This chain's CDR3 is CASSEGKTQYF. CDR3 bases: TGCGCCAGCAGTGAGGGGAAGACCCAGTACTTC.